This TCR beta chain was sequenced for a study of control samples from healthy donors and cancer patients. Clones were sequenced by immunoSEQ multiplex PCR, and TCRdb holds only the in-frame ones, with some missing. This table holds 130,000 or so clones, approximately 94% found once. CDR1 is MNHEY, CDR2 SVGAGI, per germline. With V trimmed by 6 bases and J by 6 bases, 5 bases remained unmatched. The CDR3 extends over 13 amino acids. This clone was counted between two and nine times. Sequences were obtained from blood. This TCR was sampled from a man aged 40-55 years in good health. The rearrangement joins TRBV6-5 to TRBJ1-5; 7 bases align to TRBD1. The CDR3 nucleotides are TGTGCCAGCAGGGGACAGAACGGTCAGCCCCAGCATTTT. The encoded protein is CASRGQNGQPQHF.